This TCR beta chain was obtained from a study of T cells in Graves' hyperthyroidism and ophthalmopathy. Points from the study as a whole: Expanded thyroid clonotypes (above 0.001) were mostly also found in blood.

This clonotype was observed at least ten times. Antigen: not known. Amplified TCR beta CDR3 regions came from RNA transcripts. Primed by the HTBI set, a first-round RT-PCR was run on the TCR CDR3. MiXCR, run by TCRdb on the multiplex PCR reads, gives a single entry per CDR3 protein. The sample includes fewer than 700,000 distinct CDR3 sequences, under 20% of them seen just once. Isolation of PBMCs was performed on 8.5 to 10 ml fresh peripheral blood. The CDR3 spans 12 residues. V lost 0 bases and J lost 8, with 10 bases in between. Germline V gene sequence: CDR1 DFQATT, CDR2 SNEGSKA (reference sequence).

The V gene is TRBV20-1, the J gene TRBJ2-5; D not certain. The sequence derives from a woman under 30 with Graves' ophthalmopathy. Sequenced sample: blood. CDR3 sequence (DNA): TGCAGTGCTAGAGAATTGGGCTTTACCCAGTACTTC. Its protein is CSARELGFTQYF.